Listed below are T cell receptor beta chains from one sample, sequenced in a study of blood T cell repertoires in COVID-19. Produced via immunoSEQ multiplex PCR; TCRdb's table is partial and in-frame only. The repertoire includes about 89,000 clones, 60% to 85% of them detected once, and roughly 45% sits in the top ten. The material sequenced was peripheral blood. The receptors here all came from a human donor in a cohort sampled during active COVID-19. Each CDR3 is given with its conserved first and last residue. Each record gives: V gene, J gene, D gene, clone size, CDR3 protein, CDR3 DNA. A D gene is named only where the DNA matches it firmly. The size entry is marked missing in some rows and otherwise reads once, few, many or a size class.

TRBV12-3/TRBV12-4	TRBJ1-5	.	few	CASSLGTYQPQHF	TGTGCCAGCAGTTTAGGCACTTATCAGCCCCAGCATTTT
TRBV28	TRBJ2-7	TRBD1	.	CASSPRTGYEQYF	TGTGCCAGCAGTCCCAGGACAGGCTACGAGCAGTACTTC
TRBV28	TRBJ2-2	TRBD1	.	CASRTSTGTGERELFF	TGTGCCAGCAGGACCTCTACCGGGACAGGGGAGAGGGAGCTGTTTTTT
TRBV28	TRBJ1-2	.	.	CASRDRVINYGYTF	TGTGCCAGCAGGGACAGAGTCATTAACTATGGCTACACCTTC
TRBV19	TRBJ1-1	.	.	CASRLMNEKNTEAFF	TGTGCCAGTAGACTAATGAATGAGAAGAACACTGAAGCTTTCTTT
TRBV6-5	TRBJ1-4	.	few	CASRPVDYEKLFF	TGTGCCAGCAGACCGGTTGATTATGAAAAACTGTTTTTT
TRBV6-4	TRBJ2-1	TRBD2	.	CARRLAREGSSYNEQFF	TGTGCCAGGAGGCTGGCACGGGAGGGTAGCTCCTACAATGAGCAGTTCTTC
TRBV10-3	TRBJ2-1	.	.	CAISPVGGGYNEQFF	TGTGCCATCAGCCCCGTGGGCGGAGGCTACAATGAGCAGTTCTTC
TRBV7-6	TRBJ2-1	TRBD1	.	CASSLGGAGGGEQFF	TGTGCCAGCAGCTTAGGAGGGGCAGGGGGCGGTGAGCAGTTCTTC
TRBV11-2	TRBJ2-1	.	.	CASSFLTTSYNEQFF	TGTGCCAGCAGCTTCTTAACGACTAGCTACAATGAGCAGTTCTTC
TRBV9	TRBJ1-2	.	.	CASRNNYRESGYTF	TGTGCCAGCAGGAACAATTACAGGGAGTCCGGCTACACCTTC
TRBV6-2/TRBV6-3	TRBJ1-1	.	.	CASSTGRYTEAFF	TGTGCCAGCAGTACGGGTCGGTACACTGAAGCTTTCTTT
TRBV30	TRBJ1-2	TRBD1	.	CAWSPGQGGYGYTF	TGTGCCTGGAGTCCGGGACAGGGAGGCTATGGCTACACCTTC
TRBV11-2	TRBJ1-3	.	.	CASSLSTGGNTIYF	TGTGCCAGCAGCTTGTCAACAGGTGGAAACACCATATATTTT
TRBV30	TRBJ2-1	.	.	CAWRKNGRSYNEQFF	TGTGCCTGGAGGAAGAACGGGAGATCCTACAATGAGCAGTTCTTC
TRBV6-6	TRBJ2-5	.	.	CASSYAAETQYF	TGTGCCAGCAGTTACGCGGCAGAGACCCAGTACTTC
TRBV25-1	TRBJ2-5	.	few	CASSPQGYQETQYF	TGTGCCAGCAGTCCCCAGGGGTATCAAGAGACCCAGTACTTC
TRBV28	TRBJ2-7	.	.	CASSEPGHNSYEQYF	TGTGCCAGCAGTGAACCGGGACACAACTCCTACGAGCAGTACTTC
TRBV11-3	TRBJ2-4	.	.	CASSSGGTGIQYF	TGTGCCAGCAGCTCTGGAGGGACGGGCATTCAGTACTTC